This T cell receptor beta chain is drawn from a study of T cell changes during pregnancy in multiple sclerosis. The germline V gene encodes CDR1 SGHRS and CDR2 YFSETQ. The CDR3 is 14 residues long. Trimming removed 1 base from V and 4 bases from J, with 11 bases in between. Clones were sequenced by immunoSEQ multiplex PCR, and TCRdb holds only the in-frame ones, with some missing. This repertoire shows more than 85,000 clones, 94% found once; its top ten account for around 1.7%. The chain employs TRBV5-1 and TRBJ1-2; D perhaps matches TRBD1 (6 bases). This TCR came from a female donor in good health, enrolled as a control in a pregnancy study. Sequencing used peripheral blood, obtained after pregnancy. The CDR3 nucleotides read TGCGCCAGCAGCTTGAACTCACAGGGCTATGGCTACACCTTC. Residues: CASSLNSQGYGYTF.